The 17 T cell receptor beta chains below were found in one sample sequenced in a study of T cell repertoires in cytomegalovirus infection. Each CDR3 protein is one row after TCRdb ran MiXCR on the reads. The data contain about 190,000 distinct CDR3 sequences, 28% of them singletons. Sequenced material: PBMCs. The receptor set was obtained from a human donor in good health (CMV status not recorded). Some clones in this sample may be carry-over from other donors' samples.

The chain couples TRBV4-1 to TRBJ2-7; TRBD1 is a possible D gene (5 bases). The germline V gene encodes CDR1 MGHRA and CDR2 YSYEKL. V shed 1 base and J shed 0 bases, with 7 bases lying between them. This CDR3 is built from 14 residues. This CDR3 is CASSQVGASYEQYF. In nucleotides, the CDR3 is TGCGCCAGCAGCCAAGTAGGGGCCTCCTACGAGCAGTACTTC.

CDR3 nucleotides: TGTGCCAGCAGCCCCTGGACAGCCGAGGTTAGGGAGCAGTTCTTC. This gives the protein CASSPWTAEVREQFF. The chain joins TRBV6-6 to TRBJ2-1; possible D gene TRBD1, 6 bases. V gave up 6 bases and J gave up 10 bases, with 22 bases separating them. Looked up from germline, CDR1 is MNHNY and CDR2 is SVGAGI (reference sequence). CDR3 length: 15 amino acids.

The V and J genes are TRBV6-2 or TRBV6-3 and TRBJ2-1; D unresolved. Germline V gene lookup returns CDR1 MNHEY and CDR2 SVGEGT. The V gene lost 2 bases and the J gene lost 6 bases, with 5 bases spanning the gap. The CDR3 is 12 amino acids. The CDR3 DNA sequence: TGTGCCAGCAGTTACGTTTCCAATGAGCAGTTCTTC. This codes for CASSYVSNEQFF.

V and J are TRBV7-2 and TRBJ2-7; tentatively, D is TRBD2 (5 bases). The germline V and J ends were trimmed by 2 bases and 7 bases, with 15 bases remaining between them. The CDR3 has 14 residues. The germline V gene has CDR1 SGHTA and CDR2 FQGNSA. CDR3: CASSLTRGPGEQYF. CDR3 in DNA: TGTGCCAGCAGCTTAACCCGCGGTCCGGGGGAGCAGTACTTC.

This clonotype was found many times. This sequence joins TRBV7-9 and TRBJ1-6, with D unclear. The CDR3 loop spans 14 amino acids. Germline V CDR1 and CDR2: SEHNR, FQNEAQ (reference sequence). V lost 2 bases and J 6 bases, leaving 8 bases between the germline ends. CDR3 DNA: TGTGCCAGCAGCTTACGGGCAGCTAATTCACCCCTCCACTTT. Translated: CASSLRAANSPLHF. Full variable domain (remainder filled in from reference TRBV7-9 and TRBJ1-6): DTGVSQNPRHKITKRGQNVTFRCDPISEHNRLYWYRQTLGQGPEFLTYFQNEAQLEKSRLLSDRFSAERPKGSFSTLEIQRTEQGDSAMYLCASSLRAANSPLHFGNGTRLTVT.

This clonotype came up a few times. The chain is built from TRBV7-2 and TRBJ2-2; no clear D gene. CDR3 length: 13 amino acids. The germline gives CDR1 SGHTA, CDR2 FQGNSA. Trimming left V 4 bases short and J 6 bases short, with 9 bases between. CDR3 sequence: CASSSAGPGELFF. For the CDR3, the DNA is TGTGCCAGCAGCTCCGCAGGCCCCGGGGAGCTGTTTTTT.

The V call is TRBV15, the J call TRBJ2-5; 9 nucleotides agree with TRBD1. With V trimmed by 5 bases and J by 5 bases, 6 bases remained unmatched. Germline-derived CDR1 and CDR2 are LNHNV and YYDKDF (reference sequence). This CDR3 has 14 amino acids. This chain's CDR3 is CATSEQGARETQYF. DNA of the CDR3: TGTGCCACCAGCGAACAGGGGGCCCGTGAGACCCAGTACTTC.

This clonotype has a count of ten or more. The junction does not match germline at one end; this may be a read error. The gene calls are TRBV6-1 and TRBJ2-1; 8 nucleotides agree with TRBD2. Germline CDR1 and CDR2: MNHNS and SASEGT. The CDR3 sequence is 15 residues long. CDR3 residues: CASREAGEAYNEQFF. CDR3 DNA sequence: TGTGCCAGCAGGGAAGCGGGGGAGGCCTACAATGAGCAGTTCTTC.

The gene calls are TRBV7-9 and TRBJ2-1; no reliable D call. The germline V and J ends were trimmed by 5 bases and 5 bases, with 16 bases remaining between them. Germline CDR1 reads SEHNR; CDR2 reads FQNEAQ (reference sequence). The CDR3 has 15 residues. The CDR3 DNA is TGTGCCAGCAGCCTACCGGGCCTACAGCACAATGAGCAGTTCTTC. This gives the protein CASSLPGLQHNEQFF.

The genes are TRBV27 and TRBJ2-7; TRBD1 matches at 9 bases. CDR3 length: 13 residues. With 7 bases clipped from V and 2 bases from J, the junction kept 3 bases outside the gene matches. The germline gives CDR1 MNHEY, CDR2 SMNVEV (reference sequence). CDR3 sequence (DNA): TGTGCCAGCAAGCGACAGGGGGCCTACGAGCAGTACTTC. This encodes CASKRQGAYEQYF.

The chain employs TRBV5-1 and TRBJ2-1, with 8 bases identical to TRBD2. V dropped 0 bases and J dropped 3; count of bases not matched to a gene: 2. Germline V gene data show CDR1 as SGHRS and CDR2 as YFSETQ. This CDR3 is 15 amino acids long. For the CDR3, the DNA is TGCGCCAGCAGCTTGGAGGCGGGAGGCTACAATGAGCAGTTCTTC. It codes for CASSLEAGGYNEQFF.

This clonotype was detected only a few times. The chain recombines TRBV7-3 with TRBJ1-1, with D unresolved. Trimming took 5 bases from V and 2 from J, leaving 12 bases between them. This CDR3 is 14 amino acids long. CDR1 is SGHTA and CDR2 is FQGTGA in the germline V gene. The CDR3 coding sequence is TGTGCCAGCAGCATCTCGGGTCGTAACACTGAAGCTTTCTTT. This sequence encodes CASSISGRNTEAFF.

This clonotype was found a few times. The chain employs TRBV5-5 and TRBJ1-1, with 10 bases that match TRBD1. CDR1 and CDR2 (germline): SGHKS, YYEKEE (reference sequence). V dropped 6 bases and J dropped 3; count of bases not matched to a gene: 5. This CDR3 has 14 residues. The CDR3 DNA reads TGTGCCAGCACCAGACAGGGGGCGGACACTGAAGCTTTCTTT. Its protein is CASTRQGADTEAFF.

The sample holds a few counts of this clonotype. V is TRBV19 and J is TRBJ1-2; TRBD1 matches 9 bases. After removal of 5 bases from V and 8 bases from J, the junction contained 6 bases not matched to a gene. This CDR3 has 13 amino acids. Germline loops: CDR1 LNHDA, CDR2 SQIVND (reference sequence). The CDR3 DNA reads as TGTGCCAGTAGTTCCTGGACAGGGGACGGCTACACCTTC. Translation gives CASSSWTGDGYTF.

This clonotype has ten or more counts. V usage is TRBV7-2 and J usage is TRBJ1-2; unclear D gene. Germline V gene lookup returns CDR1 SGHTA and CDR2 FQGNSA. The CDR3 contains 13 residues. V lost 5 bases and J lost 8, with 15 bases in between. The CDR3 here is CASSPSVVVGYTF. The CDR3 region has the DNA TGTGCCAGCAGCCCGTCCGTGGTAGTAGGCTACACCTTC. The full variable domain, its missing parts supplied by reference TRBV7-2 and TRBJ1-2, is GAGVSQSPSNKVTEKGKDVELRCDPISGHTALYWYRQSLGQGLEFLIYFQGNSAPDKSGLPSDRFSAERTGGSVSTLTIQRTQQEDSAVYLCASSPSVVVGYTFGSGTRLTVV.

The V gene is TRBV20-1, the J gene TRBJ2-7; D perhaps matches TRBD1 (6 bases). This CDR3 has 15 residues. The germline gives CDR1 DFQATT, CDR2 SNEGSKA (reference sequence). Trimming removed 3 bases from V and 0 bases from J, with 15 bases in between. In DNA, the CDR3 is TGCAGTGCTAGGGAGCGAAGGGGGTCCTCCTACGAGCAGTACTTC. Translation gives CSARERRGSSYEQYF.

This clonotype has more than one count but fewer than ten. This chain joins TRBV7-9 and TRBJ1-5; tentative D call: TRBD1 (5 bases). This CDR3 is built from 15 residues. The germline gives CDR1 SEHNR, CDR2 FQNEAQ (reference sequence). The ends were cut back, 5 bases at V and 0 bases at J, with 11 bases in the middle. The CDR3 coding sequence is TGTGCCAGCAGCCCGGGACCGATTAGCAATCAGCCCCAGCATTTT. It encodes CASSPGPISNQPQHF.